Listed here are 13 T cell receptor beta chains from one sample, sequenced in a study of molecular identifiers for immune sequencing clone quantification. TCRdb analysed the PCR reads with MiXCR anew, one entry per CDR3 protein. Among some 650,000 distinct CDR3 sequences listed, 20% were seen once. Sample: naive CD8+ T cells from blood, with Jurkat cell RNA spiked in. Subset described: FACS-sorted CD8+CD4-CCR7+CD45RA+ naive T cells. The receptors derive from a human donor in good health. Some libraries in this study had Jurkat cell RNA spiked in.

This clonotype has ten or more counts. The CDR3 DNA reads TGCAGCGTACACGGACAGGGTTCCGAGCAGTACTTC. Its translation: CSVHGQGSEQYF. This rearrangement joins TRBV29-1 to TRBJ2-7; TRBD1 agrees at 8 bases. This CDR3 spans 12 amino acids. V shed 6 bases, J shed 6 bases, and the junction held 7 bases outside the gene matches. The germline V gene has CDR1 SQVTM and CDR2 ANQGSEA.

In this sample, this clonotype turned up many times. The chain links TRBV6-5 to TRBJ2-7; no firm D call. V was clipped by 6 bases and J by 1 base, with 13 bases between them. From germline, CDR1 is MNHEY and CDR2 SVGAGI. The CDR3 sequence is 14 residues long. CDR3 DNA: TGTGCCAGCAGACTCGGAGCGAGTTCCTACGAGCAGTACTTC. Protein: CASRLGASSYEQYF.

This clonotype was seen repeatedly, ten times or more. This rearrangement joins TRBV4-2 to TRBJ1-6; a possible D gene is TRBD1 (5 bases). This CDR3 comprises 19 residues. The V and J ends lost 1 base and 8 bases respectively, with 24 bases between them. Germline CDR1 and CDR2: LGHNA and YNFKEQ. This CDR3 is CASSQAWAGPGVRDSPLHF. The CDR3 DNA sequence: TGTGCCAGCAGCCAAGCTTGGGCAGGGCCAGGAGTTCGGGATTCACCCCTCCACTTT.

The V gene is TRBV19, the J gene TRBJ2-1; 8 nucleotides agree with TRBD2. CDR3 length: 13 amino acids. CDR1 and CDR2 from the germline V gene are LNHDA and SQIVND (reference sequence). V shed 5 bases and J 8 bases; nucleotides not matched to a gene: 5. In nucleotides, the CDR3 is TGTGCCAGTAGTGTTAGCGGGGCCGATGAGCAGTTCTTC. Translated, it gives CASSVSGADEQFF.

The sample holds many counts of this clonotype. The chain joins TRBV2 to TRBJ2-3; D unresolved. Germline CDR1 is SNHLY and CDR2 is FYNNEI. The CDR3 runs to 15 residues. Trimming pared 6 bases from V and 2 bases from J, leaving 15 bases between. The CDR3 sequence: CASSASTKVTDTQYF. The CDR3 coding sequence is TGTGCCAGCAGCGCCTCAACGAAAGTCACAGATACGCAGTATTTT. Filled out from reference TRBV2 and TRBJ2-3, the complete variable domain reads EPEVTQTPSHQVTQMGQEVILRCVPISNHLYFYWYRQILGQKVEFLVSFYNNEISEKSEIFDDQFSVERPDGSNFTLKIRSTKLEDSAMYFCASSASTKVTDTQYFGPGTRLTVL.

About this clonotype itself: This could be a read error, since a much larger clone is one nucleotide away. V is TRBV12-3 or TRBV12-4 and J is TRBJ2-7; 7 positions agree with TRBD1. The CDR3 length is 15 residues. CDR3 sequence: CASSHGTASSCEQYF. CDR3 in DNA: TGTGCCAGCAGCCACGGGACAGCCAGCTCCTGCGAGCAGTACTTC.

This clonotype was picked up many times. This chain connects TRBV2 to TRBJ1-2; 7 bases fit TRBD1. Germline V gene lookup returns CDR1 SNHLY and CDR2 FYNNEI. V lost 9 bases to trimming and J lost 13 bases; unmatched junction nucleotides: 14. The CDR3 runs 12 residues. The CDR3 spells CARTGTADGSTF. The CDR3 nucleotides read TGTGCCAGAACCGGGACAGCCGATGGATCCACCTTC.

This clonotype was detected a few times. This sequence joins TRBV6-6 and TRBJ1-1, with no clear D. The length of the CDR3 is 12 residues. V was trimmed by 3 bases and J by 6 bases, leaving 8 bases between them. Germline-derived CDR1 and CDR2 are MNHNY and SVGAGI (reference sequence). DNA of the CDR3: TGTGCCAGCAGTTATTCACAGCCTGAAGCTTTCTTT. Protein product: CASSYSQPEAFF.

This clonotype turned up a few times. This sequence joins TRBV27 and TRBJ1-1, with 7 bases identical to TRBD1. This CDR3 is 15 amino acids long. Germline loops: CDR1 MNHEY, CDR2 SMNVEV (reference sequence). Trimming removed 0 bases from V and 7 bases from J; junction bases left unmatched: 8. CDR3 sequence: CASSLSGGVRGEAFF. CDR3 DNA sequence: TGTGCCAGCAGTTTATCAGGGGGCGTTAGAGGTGAAGCTTTCTTT.

Comment on this clonotype: One base away lies a much larger clone, so this may be a sequencing read error. This CDR3 is missing its conserved last phenylalanine or tryptophan, likely due to a read error. V and J are TRBV27 and TRBJ1-1; D gene unclear. Germline values: CDR1 MNHEY, CDR2 SMNVEV (reference sequence). Trimming left V 2 bases short and J 3 bases short, with 7 bases between. The CDR3 length is 13 residues. CDR3 DNA sequence: TGTGCCAGCAGTTTAATGAGCTACACTGAAGCTTTCCTT. It is translated as CASSLMSYTEAFL.

Comment on this clonotype: A read error may produce the germline difference seen at one junction end. CDR3 sequence: CASIQVNTEAFF. The CDR3 nucleotides read TGCGCCAGCATCCAGGTGAACACTGAAGCTTTCTTT. The chain links TRBV7-9 to TRBJ1-1; D gene ambiguous. From germline, CDR1 is SEHNR and CDR2 FQNEAQ (reference sequence). There are 12 residues in the CDR3.

Many counts were recorded for this clonotype. The rearrangement joins TRBV2 to TRBJ1-2, with D uncertain. The germline CDR1 and CDR2 sequences are SNHLY and FYNNEI. The V end was cut by 1 base, the J end by 3 bases, with 9 bases between. The CDR3 loop spans 14 amino acids. CDR3 sequence reads: CASSEGTRYYGYTF. CDR3 nucleotide sequence: TGTGCCAGCAGTGAAGGGACGCGGTACTATGGCTACACCTTC.

About this clonotype itself: Possible read error: a much larger clone is one base away. The rearrangement links TRBV28 to TRBJ2-5; D possibly corresponds to TRBD1 (5 bases). Per the germline V gene, CDR1 is MDHEN and CDR2 is SYDVKM. Trimming pared 3 bases from V and 4 bases from J, leaving 18 bases between. The CDR3 is 16 residues long. CDR3 sequence reads: CASSFMSLQGGETQYF. The CDR3 DNA reads TGTGCCAGCAGTTTTATGTCCCTCCAGGGCGGAGAGACCCAGTACTTC. The full variable domain, in which reference TRBV28 and TRBJ2-5 provide the parts outside the CDR3, is DVKVTQSSRYLVKRTGEKVFLECVQDMDHENMFWYRQDPGLGLRLIYFSYDVKMKEKGDIPEGYSVSREKKERFSLILESASTNQTSMYLCASSFMSLQGGETQYFGPGTRLLVL.